This TCR beta chain was observed in a study of CD8 T cells in Susac syndrome. Study-wide findings and caveats: It was acknowledged in the study that the number of individuals who were included in its TCR sequencing and HLA analysis was relatively small.

In germline, CDR1 is SGHVS, CDR2 FQNEAQ. V was trimmed by 3 bases and J by 7 bases, leaving 17 bases between them. CDR3 length: 15 amino acids. Random-hexamer reverse transcription was applied to roughly 0.5 to 1 ug RNA. Amplification of TCR beta CDR3 used immunoSEQ multiplex PCR across 54 Vbeta and 13 Jbeta. Using its own MiXCR run on the immunoSEQ multiplex PCR reads, TCRdb lists one record per CDR3 protein. The sample carries 200,000 or so distinct CDR3 sequences, nearly 95% recorded once. Multiple sclerosis controls were treatment-naive patients with stable or active relapsing-remitting disease. Comment on this clonotype: What it binds is not known.

This TCR was sampled from a human donor with multiple sclerosis. The sample was CD4+ T cells from PBMCs. The chain carries TRBV7-8 and TRBJ2-3; no definite D call. The CDR3 loop is CASSLGKTKWNTQYF. As DNA, the CDR3 is TGTGCCAGCAGCTTGGGAAAAACCAAGTGGAATACGCAGTATTTT.